This TCR beta chain was documented in a study of blood T cell repertoires in COVID-19. Overall study context: The United States, Italy and Spain supplied acute and convalescent COVID-19 samples. PBMCs, B-cell-depleted T cells, or T cells were the source of the cDNA or gDNA that made up the material.

Germline V CDR1 and CDR2: DFQATT, SNEGSKA (reference sequence). Trimming cost V 6 bases and J 8 bases, with 13 bases left between them. The CDR3 is 11 amino acids. Seattle researchers signed up patients amid active infection and tracked them longitudinally. Authors' data handling: Amplification from reference gene primers served as the basis for estimated nucleated cell counts. Libraries were prepared by immunoSEQ multiplex PCR; TCRdb keeps only in-frame clonotypes and omits some of them. Clone size and the V and J calls come from that table; the DNA yielded D and trimming. The sample shows 390,000 or so clones, over 75% of them seen only once.

The TCR sequence derives from a woman aged 25 to 39 with COVID-19, enrolled during active disease. Sequenced sample: peripheral blood. The V call is TRBV20-1, the J call TRBJ1-2; tentatively, D is TRBD1 (6 bases). CDR3 amino acids: CSAEQGWGYTF. The CDR3, as DNA: TGCAGTGCAGAACAGGGATGGGGCTACACCTTC.